This TCR beta chain is from a study of cytomegalovirus exposure and HLA in healthy donors. Study conclusions and caveats: As confirmed in vitro, a few CMV-associated chains were specific for CMV antigens. About 87% or about 30% of the time was how often most TCR beta V segments were productive, according to an earlier analysis.

CDR1 is KGHSH and CDR2 is LQKENI in the germline V gene. J gave up 0 bases and V 3 bases, and 7 bases lay outside the gene matches. This CDR3 has 16 amino acids. This clone appeared a few times. Its specificity is unknown. PCR amplification relied on 60 Vbeta primers (plus 13 Jbeta primers). The method was immunoSEQ multiplex PCR; TCRdb's version includes in-frame clones alone and lacks a portion of them. The table has under 200,000 clones, 60% to 85% seen once; the top ten hold about 4%. The chain combines TRBV18 with TRBJ1-1, with 7 nucleotides matching TRBD1. Sequencing was done on a sample of PBMCs. The TCR was taken from a man in his thirties or forties in good health and CMV-seropositive. CDR3 amino acids: CASSPIPTGMNTEAFF. CDR3 DNA sequence: TGTGCCAGCTCACCCATACCGACAGGGATGAACACTGAAGCTTTCTTT.